This is a list of T cell receptor beta chains from one sample in a study of post-analysis software for immune sequencing data. TCRdb fed the PCR reads into MiXCR, producing one record per CDR3 protein. This sample has hundreds of thousands of distinct CDR3 sequences; roughly 45% occur once, and the top ten carry roughly 12%. Source material: blood. Source of these receptors: a girl aged 10 to 17 with multiple sclerosis. The conserved cysteine and the conserved F or W are not part of the CDR3 here.

V gene	CDR3 protein
TRBV20-1	SALGQTNYGYT
TRBV5-6	ASSFGAISNQPQH
TRBV7-2	ASSFRGYEQF
TRBV9	ASSDAKGGNIQY
TRBV29-1	SVESGTPTDTQY
TRBV19	ASSMGRLVGTYEQY
TRBV2	ASRWGQTDYEQF
TRBV6-1	ASSVARYVTYNEQF
TRBV6-6	ASSLSRGAYEQY
TRBV27	ASSFVADRNQPQH
TRBV6-5	ASSYTRPPGTDTQY
TRBV25-1	ASRSFRAKAF
TRBV15	ATSREGTGGGPYNEQF
TRBV7-7	ASRGAGETQY
TRBV20-1	SAWDSFYGYT
TRBV29-1	SVERGIGGNEQF
TRBV4-3	ASSPRWADTQY
TRBV9	ASSVDIDASNTDTQY
TRBV12-3/TRBV12-4	ASSLGVRYGYT
TRBV24-1	ATSEAGLRETQY
TRBV9	ASSVGGSTYNEQF
TRBV25-1	ASGGTSNEQY
TRBV5-1	ASSLGTSGSGTQY
TRBV7-3	ASSLGLATGEQF
TRBV2	ASRRQASSYEQY
TRBV5-1	ASSLVPLQGITEAF
TRBV7-9	ASSRLGGPGETQY
TRBV2	ASTIEGGQPQH
TRBV20-1	STLTLGRGANEQY
TRBV25-1	ASSESVGSGYGYT
TRBV27	ASGNAGGPETQY
TRBV12-3/TRBV12-4	ASSLELATDTQY
TRBV5-1	ASAARHSYNEQF
TRBV11-2	ARSLELAGGRIEQF
TRBV7-8	ASSLGRQGARRNQPQH
TRBV5-1	ASSLAGVERSRSEQY
TRBV11-2	ASSFGGRANYGYT
TRBV7-9	ASSPGQGNYGYT
TRBV10-3	AISESKWAGGSNQPQH
TRBV5-1	ASSFDSSSYNEQF
TRBV7-9	ASSLAALAGYEQF
TRBV12-3/TRBV12-4	ASSKSSMGTSYEQY
TRBV9	ASSPTGTLNEQY